This T cell receptor beta chain was found in a study of cytomegalovirus exposure and HLA in healthy donors. Germline V gives CDR1 SQVTM, CDR2 ANQGSEA. This CDR3 contains 14 residues. The V end lost 1 base, the J end lost 2 bases, and 11 bases lay between the germline ends. In the PCR, 60 Vbeta and 13 Jbeta primers were used. In the original processing: In a later analysis, some 80 million unique TCR beta chains included roughly 11 million shared by two or more donors. Generated by immunoSEQ multiplex PCR, the TCRdb table keeps only in-frame clones and is missing some. The V and J calls and clone size come from that table; D and trimming were worked out from the DNA. This sample has 110,000 to 150,000 clones, with around 72% found just once. The study's findings and limits: TCR beta sequences numbering about 17,000 were associated with HLA alleles at 0.05 false discovery rate in a later analysis. The study designated roughly 150 TCR beta chains cytomegalovirus-associated. Later on, a genetic analysis was performed. It linked a missense variant in DCLRE1C with V- and J-gene trimming of TCR beta.

As to this clone: The antigen is not known.

The chain recombines TRBV29-1 with TRBJ1-2; D is possibly TRBD1 (5 bases). The specimen sequenced was PBMCs. This TCR was recovered from a human donor in good health. The CDR3 coding sequence is TGCAGCGTTGAAGGGCAGGGTTCGAACTATGGCTACACCTTC. It translates to CSVEGQGSNYGYTF.